Below, one T cell receptor (beta chain) is given with its context. The antigen remains undetermined. This sample stems from a study of blood T cells in healthy people across ages. Study-wide points: Per million T cells, TCR beta diversity dropped roughly linearly as age increased.

Sample-barcoded 5' priming and a J-beta primer mix drove a second PCR of roughly 7 to 11 cycles. In TCRdb, the 5' RACE reads were re-called with MiXCR into one record per CDR3 protein. Of under 800,000 distinct CDR3 sequences in the sample, roughly 43% are singletons; the top ten hold less than 25%. The CDR3 totals 15 residues. The V and J ends lost 5 bases and 3 bases respectively, with 19 bases between them. Germline values: CDR1 DFQATT, CDR2 SNEGSKA (reference sequence). V usage is TRBV20-1 and J usage is TRBJ1-1, with D unresolved. Material: blood. The clonotype was recovered from a woman in her fifties or sixties in good health. This CDR3 reads CSADRGTEADTEAFF. Written as DNA, the CDR3 is TGCAGTGCTGATCGGGGAACTGAGGCGGACACTGAAGCTTTCTTT.